This T cell receptor (beta chain) was found in a study of cytomegalovirus exposure and HLA in healthy donors (dated by TCRdb to 2016 to 2017). Describing the broader study: In an earlier analysis of around 540 of the donors, 276 Gb of sequence data and just under 120 million unique TCR beta sequences from about 179 million T cells were reported. Rather than using new phenotypic data, the later analysis identified candidate immune exposures from TCR beta sequences and from how often those sequences occurred across donors. Alongside the repertoire data, information on donor age, sex, ethnicity and CMV serostatus was compiled. Across some 400 genotyped donors of the cohort, an average of roughly 250,000 unique TCR beta nucleotide sequences per donor were sequenced, and around 20% of those sequences were non-productive. The aim of the study was to test whether cataloging public T cell receptors could identify signatures of past pathogen exposure. The number of donors typed differed by locus, with 629-630 for A, B, C, DRB1 and DQB1, roughly 550 for DQA1, 600 to 610 for DPA1, and around 450 for DPB1. All discovery cohort repertoires had been generated on a single sequencing platform. To study patterns of TCR occurrence, a later analysis re-analyzed previously published TCR beta repertoires from just over 650 donors and added high-resolution HLA genotyping. Using immunosequencing, the study profiled T cell repertoires from 666 subjects and related those repertoires to cytomegalovirus serostatus. A separate validation cohort of 90 to 150 different subjects was used in addition to the 666-subject first cohort. A later genetic analysis took genome-wide SNP genotypes for about three fifths of the 666 donors and used that subset as a discovery cohort. Roughly 300 gigabases of sequencing data and some 85 million unique TCR sequences were included in an early release covering several hundred HLA-typed donors. To predict cytomegalovirus infection status, the study combined high-throughput TCR immunosequencing, statistical association of individual TCRs with disease status, and machine learning. Four to six DR-DQ haplotypes were handled as single units for association and clustering, since linkage in the cohort was strong. Among the roughly 400 genotyped donors, 75% to 90% belonged to the genetic ancestry cluster associated with self-reported Caucasian donors. HLA typing covered class I and class II loci at four-digit resolution. An earlier analysis of 587 of the donors applied high-throughput TCR beta sequencing to assess whether each TCR beta V gene segment acted as functional or pseudogenic. General study outcomes and caveats: In this cohort, only TCR beta chains were sequenced, and detectable features were limited by the absence of alpha or paired-chain data. It was suggested by the authors that the approach could potentially be generalized to other disease states and immunological phenotypes. A later analysis reported that several top co-occurrence clusters appeared linked to parvovirus B19, influenza, CMV and Epstein-Barr virus. Correlated functional status among segregating V segments might be attributable to linkage disequilibrium, but an unknown experimental factor could not be ruled out. In a later analysis, most CMV-associated TCR beta chains were found to appear HLA-restricted, with HLA associations seemingly driven largely by CMV exposure. Strong co-occurrence of HLA alleles, especially DR and DQ, made assigning TCR associations to individual alleles difficult. Across donors, most TCR sequences were observed very rarely, whereas some public TCRs were present in many individuals. In a later analysis, 15,000 to 20,000 TCR beta sequences were associated with specific HLA alleles at a false discovery rate of 0.05. A cluster of highly shared sequence variants was judged likely to represent a technical artifact of the sequencing pipeline. Because some donors lacked HLA typing at each locus, the association tests relied only on the typed subset. In a later analysis, HLA-associated TCR beta chains showed more clonal expansion and lower generation probabilities than non-associated chains that were equally common. CMV serostatus was the only immune exposure information available for the cohort. In both the original and validation cohorts, the classifier was reported to diagnose cytomegalovirus status with high specificity and sensitivity. In the study, 164 TCR beta chains were listed as associated with cytomegalovirus. In an earlier analysis of approximately 590 of the donors, most TCR beta V segments were observed in productive rearrangements about 90% or about 30% of the time, broadly matching IMGT annotations. According to a later genetic analysis, donors in an Asian-associated ancestry cluster had fewer N-insertions in productive TCRs than the approximately 670-donor mean. In vitro tests confirmed that a few of the cytomegalovirus-associated TCR beta chains recognize cytomegalovirus antigens. A further reported finding was that TCR beta sequences accurately predicted the HLA-A and HLA-B alleles for most subjects in the first cohort. A later analysis found that TCR association rates varied across HLA loci, with DRB1 alleles showing the most associated TCRs and HLA-C alleles the fewest. In a later genetic analysis, a missense DCLRE1C variant was associated with V-gene and J-gene trimming of TCR beta chains, and the association was replicated in an independent cohort. Roughly uniform sequencing depth across donors was assumed in presence/absence analyses, although this assumption may not hold. Because counts were too low, roughly 16 rarely observed V segments, including chromosome 9 orphons, were excluded from the earlier analysis of some 590 of the donors.

This clone was detected only a few times. The antigen it recognizes is unknown. The sample holds no much larger clone one base away, and base qualities are not on file. The cohort comprised approximately 700 healthy bone marrow donors. All cohort members were sampled while nominally healthy, although unrecorded immune exposures were likely present. The donor was CMV seropositive and was included in the group of 300 or so seropositive cohort members. A peripheral blood sample was collected from each donor, and TCR beta sequencing was performed on peripheral blood mononuclear cells. Genomic DNA extraction from the blood cell samples was performed with the Qiagen DNeasy Blood Extraction Kit. The method was the immunoSEQ multiplex PCR assay. For the multiplex PCR, a mixture combining 60 forward primers for TCR Vbeta segments and 13 reverse primers for TCR Jbeta segments was used. Amplification of the CDR3 region of rearranged TCR beta genes was performed with a multiplex PCR assay on genomic DNA. The Illumina HiSeq System was used to sequence the amplified TCR beta libraries as 87-base-pair reads. The authors' pipeline ran thus. A later analysis tallied roughly 78 million unique TCR beta chains across the 666 repertoires, and approximately 12 million of those chains were shared by two or more donors. Raw reads were error-corrected and collapsed into unique sequences by a nearest-neighbor algorithm in which closely related sequences were merged to remove PCR and sequencing errors. To assign V, D and J gene segments, CDR3 sequences were aligned to IMGT reference sequences. Each retained sequence needed at least a six-nucleotide match to both a V gene segment and a J gene segment. Rearrangements were classified as productive when the CDR3 lacked stop codons and remained in frame with V and J, and all other rearrangements were classified as non-productive. CDR3 was defined by IMGT convention, running from the second conserved V-encoded cysteine to the conserved J-encoded phenylalanine. Sequences without an unambiguous match to a single V gene segment were excluded from the earlier analysis of 450 to 650 of the donors. In an earlier analysis of some 590 of the donors, a V segment was called functional when productive rearrangements were above 56.7%, and segregating when the standard deviation between donors exceeded 5%. A statistical classification framework was developed to diagnose cytomegalovirus status using the catalog of TCR beta chain sequences. In a later analysis, TCR nucleotide sequences were compared against IMGT/GENE-DB human TR gene sequences so that V and J genes could be assigned. In a later analysis, CDR3 sequences and most-parsimonious VDJ recombination scenarios were assigned using the TCRdist pipeline. A later analysis defined each TCR beta chain by its CDR3 amino acid sequence plus V-gene family, and excluded reads lacking a unique V-gene family. In a later analysis, 500 to 650 highly shared, low-generation-probability nucleotide sequences were removed to address suspected cross-contamination and a sequencing artifact. A later analysis calculated a clonal expansion index for each public chain from normalized within-repertoire ranks of inferred template counts. In a later analysis, generation probabilities were computed with a VDJ recombination model fitted to out-of-frame rearrangements, and the resulting probabilities were checked against IGoR. A later analysis scored TCR-TCR, TCR-HLA and TCR-CMV co-occurrence with hypergeometric tests, applying a repertoire-size bias correction to TCR pairs. False discovery rates were estimated in a later analysis by permuting HLA or CMV assignments 20 times. In a later analysis, co-occurring TCRs were grouped using DBSCAN, and TCRdist sequence similarity was added for clustering within HLA-allele-positive subsets. Repertoires with fewer than 30,000 or more than 120,000 public chains, plus five repertoires with anomalous nucleotide sharing, were excluded from co-occurrence clustering. Imported from immuneACCESS, the table was reduced by TCRdb to in-frame sequences with V and J called. These copies leave out some clones; in studies compared against another copy, an unresolved V gene accounts for under half, and the cause of the remainder is not known. From that table come the V and J calls and clone size; the DNA was used to work out D and trimming. The sample data list some 110,000 clones, and 12% of these were observed just once. The ten most abundant clones make up 16% of the sample.

The sequencing sample was made of PBMCs. This clonotype was obtained from a man aged 40-55 years in good health and CMV-seropositive.

The CDR3 amino acid sequence is: CASGTAGTDTQYF. DNA sequence: TGTGCCAGTGGGACGGCGGGGACAGATACGCAGTATTTT. The sequence links TRBV6-5 to TRBJ2-3; possibly the D gene is TRBD2, per 6 matching bases. According to the germline V gene, CDR1 reads MNHEY and CDR2 reads SVGAGI. Deletion took 9 bases off V and 3 bases off J, with a span of 13 bases between the germline ends. The CDR3 spans 13 residues, from the cysteine through the phenylalanine. CDR3 DNA only is kept here, 39 bases in frame from base 1.